One and the same sample provided the 13 T cell receptor beta chains below, sequenced in a study of blood T cell repertoires in COVID-19. Profiling relied on immunoSEQ multiplex PCR, and the TCRdb table lists in-frame clones only, not all of them. Of 15,000 to 20,000 clones in the sample, about 87% were seen once. The material sequenced was PBMCs or T cells enriched from blood (not recorded which). All receptors derive from a young woman who had recovered from COVID-19.

The chain is built from TRBV29-1 and TRBJ1-2; possibly TRBD1 for D (6 bases). The V gene's germline CDR1 is SQVTM and CDR2 ANQGSEA. The CDR3 has 12 residues. V was trimmed by 8 bases and J by 7 bases, leaving 17 bases between them. CDR3 sequence (DNA): TGCAGCAACACCCAGGGGAAGGGTGGCTACACCTTC. This sequence encodes CSNTQGKGGYTF.

The rearrangement joins TRBV6-2 or TRBV6-3 to TRBJ2-7; 8 positions match TRBD1. The CDR3 runs to 15 residues. Losses at the gene ends were 4 bases for V and 1 base for J; bases not matched to a gene: 6. Germline V CDR1 and CDR2: MNHEY, SVGEGT. This chain's CDR3 is CASSSGQGTSYEQYF. The DNA for the CDR3 is TGTGCCAGCAGTTCCGGACAGGGCACATCCTACGAGCAGTACTTC.

The chain couples TRBV6-5 to TRBJ1-2; a weak D match, TRBD1 (6 bases). The CDR3 contains 15 residues. Germline CDR1 and CDR2: MNHEY and SVGAGI. The V end was cut by 0 bases, the J end by 1 base, with 9 bases between. The CDR3 DNA is TGTGCCAGCAGTTACTCGGCAGGGGTTAACTATGGCTACACCTTC. Protein: CASSYSAGVNYGYTF.

The chain employs TRBV30 and TRBJ1-1, with D hard to call. The CDR3 consists of 13 residues. Germline V gene sequence: CDR1 GTSNPN, CDR2 SVGIG (reference sequence). The ends were cut back, 3 bases at V and 3 bases at J, with 11 bases in the middle. CDR3 sequence reads: CAWSATHYTEAFF. In DNA, the CDR3 is TGTGCCTGGAGCGCGACACATTACACTGAAGCTTTCTTT.

The chain combines TRBV12-3 or TRBV12-4 with TRBJ2-1; D gene uncertain. With 0 bases removed from V and 11 bases from J, the gap between germline ends came to 5 bases. The CDR3 spans 11 residues. CDR3 amino acids: CASSLAEKQFF. DNA of the CDR3: TGTGCCAGCAGTTTAGCGGAGAAGCAGTTCTTC.

The V gene is TRBV27, the J gene TRBJ1-6, with a weak D call TRBD1 (5 bases). Trimming removed 7 bases at V and 7 bases at J, with 17 bases between. This CDR3 has 15 amino acids. Germline CDR1 and CDR2: MNHEY and SMNVEV (reference sequence). Here the CDR3 DNA reads TGTGCCAGCAAGGGGTTCCGGTCAGACAATTCACCCCTCCACTTT. Protein product: CASKGFRSDNSPLHF.

This clone is a singleton in its sample. This rearrangement joins TRBV28 to TRBJ1-5, with 7 bases identical to TRBD1. V dropped 5 bases and J dropped 5; count of bases not matched to a gene: 3. CDR1 MDHEN and CDR2 SYDVKM come from the germline V gene. This CDR3 comprises 13 residues. DNA of the CDR3: TGTGCCAGCAGTCAGACAGGGTATCAGCCCCAGCATTTT. Protein: CASSQTGYQPQHF.

The chain links TRBV6-1 to TRBJ1-1; a possible D gene is TRBD1 (5 bases). Per the germline V gene, CDR1 is MNHNS and CDR2 is SASEGT. The CDR3 covers 15 residues. V lost 3 bases and J lost 7, with 18 bases in between. The CDR3 region has the DNA TGTGCCAGCAGTGAGAGAGCAGGGTCATTCGGTGAAGCTTTCTTT. It translates to CASSERAGSFGEAFF.

The rearrangement joins TRBV6-7 to TRBJ1-2, with TRBD1 identical over 8 bases. TRBV6-7 is an ORF for which the function is uncertain. Trimming took 2 bases from V and 6 from J; bases not matched to a gene: 14. CDR3 size: 17 residues. This CDR3 is CASSYRQYRGFLDGYTF. DNA for the CDR3: TGTGCCAGCAGTTACCGACAATACAGGGGGTTTTTGGATGGCTACACCTTC.

V usage is TRBV7-2 and J usage is TRBJ1-5, with TRBD1 as a possible D gene (6 bases). Per germline, CDR1 SGHTA and CDR2 FQGNSA. This CDR3 is built from 18 residues. V shed 3 bases and J shed 0 bases, with 18 bases lying between them. The CDR3 region has the DNA TGTGCCAGCAGCTTGGTGGGGGGGCCCTCTTATAGCAATCAGCCCCAGCATTTT. Residues: CASSLVGGPSYSNQPQHF.

The genes are TRBV2 and TRBJ2-1; D is possibly TRBD2 (7 bases). The germline gives CDR1 SNHLY, CDR2 FYNNEI. This CDR3 contains 17 residues. V lost 0 bases to trimming and J lost 1 base, with 13 bases between them. The CDR3 reads CASSEARGGPSYNEQFF. DNA for the CDR3: TGTGCCAGCAGTGAAGCGCGCGGGGGCCCTTCCTACAATGAGCAGTTCTTC.

The chain links TRBV6-5 to TRBJ2-1; weak D call: TRBD1 (6 bases). V lost 6 bases and J lost 8, with 20 bases in between. The germline CDR1 and CDR2 sequences are MNHEY and SVGAGI. CDR3 length: 15 amino acids. The CDR3 bases are TGTGCCAGCAGGACGGGACACCAAGCTTTGGATGAGCAGTTCTTC. It specifies CASRTGHQALDEQFF.

The V and J genes are TRBV29-1 and TRBJ2-7; D gene uncertain. Germline lookup yields CDR1 SQVTM and CDR2 ANQGSEA. The V end lost 5 bases, the J end lost 5 bases, and 10 bases lay between the germline ends. The CDR3 runs 11 residues. For the CDR3, the DNA is TGCAGCGTTCGCTACAGCCACGAGCAGTACTTC. Its protein product is CSVRYSHEQYF.